These 30 T cell receptor beta chains share one sample of origin, sequenced in a study of blood T cell repertoires in COVID-19. Clones were sequenced by immunoSEQ multiplex PCR, and TCRdb holds only the in-frame ones, with some missing. The sample includes about 120,000 clones, just under 90% seen only once; the top ten take about 2%. Sequencing input: peripheral blood. These receptor sequences come from a woman in her 50s with acute or convalescent COVID-19.

The chain employs TRBV6-2 or TRBV6-3 and TRBJ1-1, with D possibly TRBD1 on 6 matching bases. CDR3 length: 13 residues. Trimming removed 1 base from V and 3 bases from J, with 6 bases in between. From germline, CDR1 is MNHEY and CDR2 SVGEGT. The CDR3 nucleotides are TGTGCCAGCAGTTACTACAGGGACACTGAAGCTTTCTTT. Encoded protein: CASSYYRDTEAFF.

V is TRBV11-2 and J is TRBJ2-7; TRBD2 aligns across 8 bases. The CDR3 consists of 15 residues. Looked up from germline, CDR1 is SGHAT and CDR2 is FQNNGV. With 4 bases clipped from V and 4 bases from J, the junction kept 9 bases outside the gene matches. The CDR3 protein is CASSSNVGGRYEQYF. The CDR3 nucleotides are TGTGCCAGCAGCTCAAATGTCGGCGGGAGGTACGAGCAGTACTTC.

The V gene is TRBV7-9, the J gene TRBJ1-2; 8 bases line up with TRBD1. The CDR3 contains 16 residues. The germline gives CDR1 SEHNR, CDR2 FQNEAQ (reference sequence). The junction had 5 bases not matched to a gene; V was cut back by 0 bases and J by 2 bases. The CDR3 DNA is TGTGCCAGCAGCTTAGCGCGACAGGGGACCAACTATGGCTACACCTTC. Protein: CASSLARQGTNYGYTF.

V is TRBV30 and J is TRBJ2-1; D ambiguous. Looked up from germline, CDR1 is GTSNPN and CDR2 is SVGIG (reference sequence). V shed 4 bases and J shed 7 bases, with 14 bases lying between them. This CDR3 comprises 13 residues. The CDR3 loop reads CAWIQPDVNEQFF. For the CDR3, the DNA is TGTGCCTGGATACAGCCAGACGTAAATGAGCAGTTCTTC.

The chain links TRBV7-2 to TRBJ1-3; D gene unclear. The CDR3 contains 14 residues. V was pared by 5 bases and J by 4 bases, with 12 bases between. The germline gives CDR1 SGHTA, CDR2 FQGNSA. CDR3 protein: CASSDTRGGNTIYF. The DNA of the CDR3 is TGTGCCAGCAGCGACACCCGGGGAGGAAACACCATATATTTT.

The rearrangement links TRBV27 to TRBJ2-1; possibly TRBD1 for D (6 bases). V was trimmed by 6 bases and J by 5 bases, leaving 11 bases between them. The CDR3 covers 13 residues. Germline-derived CDR1 and CDR2 are MNHEY and SMNVEV (reference sequence). The CDR3 sequence is CASRRDTDNEQFF. DNA of the CDR3: TGTGCCAGCAGAAGGGACACAGACAATGAGCAGTTCTTC.

A few counts support this clone. This chain connects TRBV4-1 to TRBJ1-3; D remains unclear. The CDR3 has 17 amino acids. Germline CDR1 is MGHRA and CDR2 is YSYEKL. The ends were cut back, 1 base at V and 4 bases at J, with 17 bases in the middle. CDR3 bases: TGCGCCAGCAGCCAAGGCCCCGGGGTACGGTCGGGAAACACCATATATTTT. It yields the protein CASSQGPGVRSGNTIYF.

The chain recombines TRBV3-1 (or the pseudogene TRBV3-2) with TRBJ1-2; tentative D call: TRBD1 (6 bases). Trimming took 0 bases from V and 7 from J, leaving 12 bases between them. The CDR3 contains 14 residues. Germline V gene data show CDR1 as LGHDT and CDR2 as YNNKEL (reference sequence). The CDR3 DNA follows: TGTGCCAGCAGCCAAGAGGGCAGACAGGTTGGCTACACCTTC. Residues: CASSQEGRQVGYTF.

The genes are TRBV28 and TRBJ2-5, with 12 bases fitting TRBD2. J was trimmed by 6 bases and V by 5 bases; bases with no gene match: 19. This CDR3 is built from 19 residues. CDR1 and CDR2 from the germline V gene are MDHEN and SYDVKM. The CDR3 DNA reads TGTGCCAGCAGTACCCGTAACTCTAGCGGGGGGGCCTACTTTAAGACCCAGTACTTC. As protein: CASSTRNSSGGAYFKTQYF.

The V gene is TRBV4-1, the J gene TRBJ2-2; D perhaps matches TRBD1 (6 bases). From germline, CDR1 is MGHRA and CDR2 YSYEKL. CDR3 length equals 19 residues. V lost 3 bases, J lost 7 bases, and 27 bases lay in between. The CDR3 DNA follows: TGCGCCAGCAGCCAGGACCTCCGGGACACGGTTCGATGGGGCGGGGAGCTGTTTTTT. It yields the protein CASSQDLRDTVRWGGELFF.

V and J are TRBV20-1 and TRBJ1-4; D is possibly TRBD1 (6 bases). The germline V and J ends were trimmed by 3 bases and 7 bases, with 18 bases remaining between them. This CDR3 is built from 15 residues. Germline V gene sequence: CDR1 DFQATT, CDR2 SNEGSKA (reference sequence). CDR3 DNA sequence: TGCAGTGCTAGTTCCACGGGGAGGGGGGTTGAAAAACTGTTTTTT. Amino acids: CSASSTGRGVEKLFF.

Only a few counts were recorded for this clone. This chain connects TRBV15 to TRBJ2-7; D gene uncertain. V was shortened by 1 base and J by 2 bases, with 12 bases between the two germline ends. The CDR3 length is 15 residues. The germline gives CDR1 LNHNV, CDR2 YYDKDF (reference sequence). DNA of the CDR3: TGTGCCACCAGCAGAGGAGGCCTGCCAGCCTACGAGCAGTACTTC. This gives the protein CATSRGGLPAYEQYF.

The chain joins TRBV10-2 to TRBJ2-2; TRBD1 might be the D (7 bases). V lost 8 bases and J lost 6, with 19 bases in between. This CDR3 comprises 15 residues. Germline CDR1 WSHSY, CDR2 SAAADI. The CDR3 DNA is TGCGCCAGCCGAGGACAGGAGTCTAGCGCCGGGGAGCTGTTTTTT. Translating it yields CASRGQESSAGELFF.

The rearrangement uses TRBV9 and TRBJ2-1; 7 bases align to TRBD2. With 3 bases clipped from V and 7 bases from J, the junction kept 13 bases outside the gene matches. CDR1 and CDR2 from the germline V gene are SGDLS and YYNGEE. There are 16 residues in the CDR3. In DNA, the CDR3 is TGTGCCAGCAGCGGGCCCGGACTAGAAGCTCGGAATGAGCAGTTCTTC. This encodes CASSGPGLEARNEQFF.

The chain links TRBV4-3 to TRBJ1-2; D perhaps matches TRBD1 (5 bases). The CDR3 is 14 residues long. CDR1 is LGHNA, CDR2 YSLEER, per germline. The germline V and J ends were trimmed by 0 bases and 5 bases, with 10 bases remaining between them. CDR3 bases: TGCGCCAGCAGCCAAGAAAGGGCAGGGTATGGCTACACCTTC. This encodes CASSQERAGYGYTF.

The chain links TRBV28 to TRBJ1-3; 8 positions agree with TRBD1. V lost 4 bases and J lost 1; bases outside the gene matches: 3. The CDR3 length is 15 residues. Looked up from germline, CDR1 is MDHEN and CDR2 is SYDVKM. CDR3 nucleotides: TGTGCCAGCAGTTCGGGACAGGTATCTGGAAACACCATATATTTT. Protein product: CASSSGQVSGNTIYF.

The gene calls are TRBV2 and TRBJ1-1; D uncertain. Germline V lookup: CDR1 SNHLY, CDR2 FYNNEI. The length of the CDR3 is 14 residues. Trimming pared 7 bases from V and 1 base from J, leaving 13 bases between. CDR3 sequence: CASMDFEGNTEAFF. The CDR3, as DNA: TGTGCCAGCATGGACTTCGAGGGGAACACTGAAGCTTTCTTT.

J is TRBJ2-7 and V is TRBV10-3; tentatively, D is TRBD1 (6 bases). Germline lookup yields CDR1 ENHRY and CDR2 SYGVKD. V was trimmed by 3 bases and J by 2 bases, leaving 8 bases between them. This CDR3 has 13 amino acids. The CDR3 loop is CAISEGQPYEQYF. CDR3 in DNA: TGTGCCATCAGTGAAGGACAGCCCTACGAGCAGTACTTC.

V is TRBV7-8 and J is TRBJ2-3; D might be TRBD1 or TRBD2, each matching 5 bases. The CDR3 has 17 residues. Between the trimmed V and J ends, which lost 5 bases and 4 bases, there was a span of 22 bases. CDR1 and CDR2 (germline): SGHVS, FQNEAQ. CDR3 loop: CASSRGAGPASSDTQYF. The DNA for the CDR3 is TGTGCCAGCAGCCGAGGGGCTGGCCCGGCGAGTTCAGATACGCAGTATTTT.

The chain links TRBV21-1 to TRBJ1-6. TRBV21-1 is listed as a pseudogene. The CDR3 has 15 amino acids. The CDR3: CASSFHWEENSPLHF. The CDR3 bases are TGTGCCAGCAGCTTCCACTGGGAGGAAAATTCACCCCTCCACTTT.

The gene calls are TRBV2 and TRBJ1-2; D gene ambiguous. Germline values: CDR1 SNHLY, CDR2 FYNNEI. Trimming cost V 1 base and J 3 bases, with 6 bases left between them. The CDR3 runs 13 residues. CDR3 sequence (DNA): TGTGCCAGCAGTGAAGGGTTAGACTATGGCTACACCTTC. Its translation: CASSEGLDYGYTF. Together with reference TRBV2 and TRBJ1-2, the CDR3 gives the full variable domain: EPEVTQTPSHQVTQMGQEVILRCVPISNHLYFYWYRQILGQKVEFLVSFYNNEISEKSEIFDDQFSVERPDGSNFTLKIRSTKLEDSAMYFCASSEGLDYGYTFGSGTRLTVV.

The chain joins TRBV29-1 to TRBJ1-4; D gene unclear. V lost 7 bases and J lost 7, with 19 bases in between. Germline CDR1 reads SQVTM; CDR2 reads ANQGSEA. The CDR3 runs to 14 residues. The CDR3 DNA is TGCAGCGGCGCCTCAGGAGGCGTGGGTGAAAAACTGTTTTTT. Translation: CSGASGGVGEKLFF.

This clone showed up just a few times. The chain joins TRBV30 to TRBJ1-6, with D maybe TRBD1 (5 bases). The CDR3 is 13 amino acids. V shed 8 bases and J shed 7 bases, with 15 bases lying between them. From germline, CDR1 is GTSNPN and CDR2 SVGIG (reference sequence). The CDR3 region is CAGAAGWNSPLHF. The CDR3 DNA reads TGTGCCGGGGCGGCGGGGTGGAATTCACCCCTCCACTTT. Variable domain in full (rest from reference TRBV30 and TRBJ1-6): SQTIHQWPATLVQPVGSPLSLECTVEGTSNPNLYWYRQAAGRGLQLLFYSVGIGQISSEVPQNLSASRPQDRQFILSSKKLLLSDSGFYLCAGAAGWNSPLHFGNGTRLTVT.

The chain employs TRBV7-3 and TRBJ2-1; 11 nucleotides align to TRBD2. J gave up 5 bases and V 5 bases, and 5 bases lay outside the gene matches. This CDR3 is built from 15 residues. Germline values: CDR1 SGHTA, CDR2 FQGTGA. The CDR3 loop reads CASSNSGGAHNEQFF. The CDR3 nucleotides read TGTGCCAGCAGCAATAGCGGGGGGGCCCACAATGAGCAGTTCTTC.

The chain links TRBV24-1 to TRBJ2-7; the match to TRBD1 covers 9 bases. Germline V gene data show CDR1 as KGHDR and CDR2 as SFDVKD. V was pared by 12 bases and J by 4 bases, with 12 bases of the junction left unmatched. This CDR3 has 14 residues. The CDR3 loop is CAVTTGGDPYEQYF. The DNA of the CDR3 is TGTGCCGTAACGACAGGGGGGGATCCTTACGAGCAGTACTTC.

This chain connects TRBV6-4 to TRBJ2-7; D is perhaps TRBD2 (7 bases). Germline CDR1 reads MRHNA; CDR2 reads SNTAGT. CDR3 length: 15 residues. V was shortened by 6 bases and J by 3 bases, with 18 bases between the two germline ends. The CDR3 DNA sequence: TGTGCCAGCAGCGCAACTCGGGGGGCAGGCTACGAGCAGTACTTC. This codes for CASSATRGAGYEQYF.

The V and J genes are TRBV5-4 and TRBJ2-5; the D gene is possibly TRBD1 (6 bases). CDR3 length: 14 residues. Germline CDR1 SGHNT, CDR2 YYREEE (reference sequence). The germline V and J ends were trimmed by 3 bases and 5 bases, with 14 bases remaining between them. Here the CDR3 reads CASSSPLGQETQYF. The CDR3 DNA is TGTGCCAGCAGCTCACCATTAGGACAGGAGACCCAGTACTTC.

This clone was detected only a few times. V and J are TRBV15 and TRBJ1-2, with D unresolved. Germline loops: CDR1 LNHNV, CDR2 YYDKDF (reference sequence). CDR3 length: 15 residues. The V gene lost 0 bases and the J gene lost 8 bases, with 16 bases spanning the gap. This chain's CDR3 is CATSRDRIIDTGYTF. The CDR3 bases are TGTGCCACCAGCAGAGATCGGATCATCGACACCGGCTACACCTTC.

The chain recombines TRBV10-2 with TRBJ1-2, with D possibly TRBD1 on 5 matching bases. Trimming removed 3 bases from V and 6 bases from J, with 11 bases in between. The germline V gene encodes CDR1 WSHSY and CDR2 SAAADI. The CDR3 is made up of 13 amino acids. The CDR3 bases are TGCGCCAGCAGTGAAGGATTAGGGGATGGCTACACCTTC. The encoded protein is CASSEGLGDGYTF.

This clone was recorded once. The rearrangement uses TRBV27 and TRBJ2-1, with D perhaps matching TRBD2 (6 bases). The CDR3 has 13 amino acids. Germline CDR1 and CDR2: MNHEY and SMNVEV (reference sequence). Trimming cost V 10 bases and J 5 bases, with 15 bases left between them. CDR3 in DNA: TGTGCCACTGCGGGGACGGATAACAATGAGCAGTTCTTC. This translates into CATAGTDNNEQFF.